These T cell receptor beta chains were read from a single sample in a study of blood T cell repertoires in COVID-19. Produced via immunoSEQ multiplex PCR; TCRdb's table is partial and in-frame only. The sample includes around 100,000 clones, roughly 88% seen only once; the top ten take 0.8% to 0.9%. Specimen: peripheral blood. The source of these receptors is a woman aged 70-85 years with acute or convalescent COVID-19. The CDR3 runs from the conserved cysteine through the conserved F or W. Each record gives: clone size, V gene, J gene, D gene, CDR3 protein, CDR3 DNA. A D gene is named only where the DNA matches it firmly. Rows give clone size only sometimes, using once, few, many, or a class for an expanded clone.

size: .
V: TRBV11-2
J: TRBJ1-2
D: TRBD1
CDR3: CASSLSNRQGGGYTF
DNA: TGTGCCAGCAGCTTGAGTAACCGACAGGGGGGAGGCTACACCTTC

size: .
V: TRBV19
J: TRBJ1-6
D: TRBD1
CDR3: CASSHPASRGSSYNSPLHF
DNA: TGTGCCAGTAGTCATCCCGCGTCCAGGGGGAGCTCCTATAATTCACCCCTCCACTTT

size: .
V: TRBV5-1
J: TRBJ2-1
D: .
CDR3: CASSPVGADEQFF
DNA: TGCGCCAGCAGCCCCGTGGGCGCCGATGAGCAGTTCTTC

size: .
V: TRBV28
J: TRBJ2-7
D: TRBD2
CDR3: CASGTAGGPSYEQYF
DNA: TGTGCCAGCGGGACTGCGGGAGGCCCATCCTACGAGCAGTACTTC

size: .
V: TRBV24-1
J: TRBJ2-3
D: .
CDR3: CATSDLQGSGDTQYF
DNA: TGTGCCACCAGTGACCTTCAGGGTTCGGGTGATACGCAGTATTTT

size: .
V: TRBV10-3
J: TRBJ1-4
D: .
CDR3: CAISESREGEKLFF
DNA: TGTGCCATCAGTGAGTCCAGGGAAGGCGAAAAACTGTTTTTT

size: .
V: TRBV3-1/TRBV3-2
J: TRBJ1-2
D: .
CDR3: CASSQASTWYGYTF
DNA: TGTGCCAGCAGCCAAGCTTCGACATGGTATGGCTACACCTTC

size: few
V: TRBV9
J: TRBJ1-2
D: TRBD1
CDR3: CASSVDRGDGYTF
DNA: TGTGCCAGCAGCGTCGACAGGGGGGACGGCTACACCTTC

size: .
V: TRBV2
J: TRBJ2-3
D: .
CDR3: CASSEARTDTQYF
DNA: TGTGCCAGCAGTGAAGCGAGAACAGATACGCAGTATTTT

size: .
V: TRBV5-8
J: TRBJ2-7
D: .
CDR3: CASSPRGGQLYEQYF
DNA: TGTGCCAGCAGCCCCCGGGGGGGACAGCTCTACGAGCAGTACTTC

size: .
V: TRBV5-4
J: TRBJ2-1
D: .
CDR3: CASSSPSQASYNEQFF
DNA: TGTGCCAGCAGCTCCCCCTCGCAGGCCTCCTACAATGAGCAGTTCTTC

size: few
V: TRBV5-1
J: TRBJ2-7
D: TRBD2
CDR3: CASTTTSGNYEQYF
DNA: TGCGCCAGCACCACGACTAGCGGGAACTACGAGCAGTACTTC

size: .
V: TRBV6-6
J: TRBJ2-1
D: .
CDR3: CASSGTLRVDEQFF
DNA: TGTGCCAGCAGCGGGACTCTCCGGGTGGATGAGCAGTTCTTC

size: .
V: TRBV15
J: TRBJ2-2
D: .
CDR3: CATSRVRGNTGELFF
DNA: TGTGCCACCAGCAGAGTTAGGGGAAACACCGGGGAGCTGTTTTTT

size: .
V: TRBV3-1/TRBV3-2
J: TRBJ2-4
D: TRBD2
CDR3: CASSPQSASGGVGLAKNIQYF
DNA: TGTGCCAGCAGCCCCCAAAGCGCTAGCGGGGGGGTCGGACTAGCCAAAAACATTCAGTACTTC

size: .
V: TRBV7-9
J: TRBJ1-5
D: .
CDR3: CASSLAGDTQPQHF
DNA: TGTGCCAGCAGCTTAGCCGGGGACACTCAGCCCCAGCATTTT

size: few
V: TRBV5-1
J: TRBJ1-1
D: TRBD1
CDR3: CASSSPGQGGNTEAFF
DNA: TGCGCCAGCAGCTCACCGGGACAGGGGGGGAACACTGAAGCTTTCTTT

size: .
V: TRBV19
J: TRBJ2-1
D: TRBD1
CDR3: CASRPDRGYYNEQFF
DNA: TGTGCCAGTAGGCCCGACAGGGGGTACTACAATGAGCAGTTCTTC

size: .
V: TRBV4-1
J: TRBJ1-2
D: .
CDR3: CASSQELQGYGYTF
DNA: TGCGCCAGCAGCCAAGAGCTTCAGGGTTATGGCTACACCTTC

size: .
V: TRBV19
J: TRBJ2-1
D: TRBD2
CDR3: CASSISGRGPLNEQFF
DNA: TGTGCCAGTAGTATTAGCGGGAGGGGACCTCTCAATGAGCAGTTCTTC

size: .
V: TRBV19
J: TRBJ1-1
D: TRBD1
CDR3: CASSDRVQLVEAFF
DNA: TGTGCCAGTAGTGACAGGGTCCAACTCGTCGAAGCTTTCTTT

size: .
V: TRBV6-1
J: TRBJ2-2
D: TRBD2
CDR3: CASSAQQLAGNTGELFF
DNA: TGTGCCAGCAGTGCTCAACAACTAGCGGGAAACACCGGGGAGCTGTTTTTT

size: .
V: TRBV5-5
J: TRBJ2-1
D: .
CDR3: CASTPTAVHNEQFF
DNA: TGTGCCAGCACCCCAACAGCGGTTCACAATGAGCAGTTCTTC

size: few
V: TRBV12-5
J: TRBJ2-1
D: .
CDR3: CASGLKLYEQFF
DNA: TGTGCTAGTGGTTTGAAGCTTTATGAGCAGTTCTTC

size: .
V: TRBV12-5
J: TRBJ1-6
D: TRBD1
CDR3: CASAPLDRGRSSPLHF
DNA: TGTGCTAGTGCTCCTCTGGACAGGGGCAGAAGTTCACCCCTCCACTTT

size: .
V: TRBV28
J: TRBJ2-5
D: .
CDR3: CASSFRSPGWETQYF
DNA: TGTGCCAGCAGTTTTAGGTCCCCAGGGTGGGAGACCCAGTACTTC

size: .
V: TRBV10-1
J: TRBJ2-7
D: .
CDR3: CASWRQEPYEQYF
DNA: TGCGCCAGCTGGCGACAGGAGCCCTACGAGCAGTACTTC